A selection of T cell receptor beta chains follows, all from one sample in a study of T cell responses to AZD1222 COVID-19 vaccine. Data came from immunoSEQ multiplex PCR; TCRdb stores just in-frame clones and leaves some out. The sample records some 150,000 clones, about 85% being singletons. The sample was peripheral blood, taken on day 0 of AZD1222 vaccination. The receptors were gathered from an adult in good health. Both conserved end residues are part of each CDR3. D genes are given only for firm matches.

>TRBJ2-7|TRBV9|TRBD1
CASSAGTGGNQGRQYF
TGTGCCAGCAGCGCTGGGACAGGGGGTAATCAGGGGAGGCAGTACTTC
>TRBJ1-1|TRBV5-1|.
CASSLEGLTEAFF
TGCGCCAGCAGCTTGGAAGGGCTCACTGAAGCTTTCTTT
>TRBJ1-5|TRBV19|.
CASSIVPLQPQHF
TGTGCCAGTAGTATAGTACCCCTTCAGCCCCAGCATTTT
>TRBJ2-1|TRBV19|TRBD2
CASSGLAGGLREQFF
TGTGCCAGTAGTGGACTAGCGGGGGGTTTACGGGAGCAGTTCTTC
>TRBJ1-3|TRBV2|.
CASSWGSSGNTIYF
TGTGCCAGCAGTTGGGGGAGCTCTGGAAACACCATATATTTT
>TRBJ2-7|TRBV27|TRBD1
CASSFSTGGSYEQYF
TGTGCCAGCAGTTTTAGTACAGGGGGGAGCTACGAGCAGTACTTC
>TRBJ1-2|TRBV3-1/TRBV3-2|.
CASSQVFGGEGYTF
TGTGCCAGCAGCCAAGTGTTTGGGGGCGAAGGCTACACCTTC
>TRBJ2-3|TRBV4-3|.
CASSQDGGRWQGTDTQYF
TGCGCCAGCAGCCAAGATGGGGGCAGGTGGCAGGGGACAGATACGCAGTATTTT
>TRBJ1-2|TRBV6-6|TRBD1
CASSKDRGPNYGYTF
TGTGCCAGCAGTAAAGACAGGGGGCCTAACTATGGCTACACCTTC
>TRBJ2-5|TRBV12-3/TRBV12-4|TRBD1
CASSSQGETQYF
TGTGCCAGCAGTTCACAGGGGGAGACCCAGTACTTC